Shown below are 24 T cell receptor beta chains from a single sample sequenced in a study of blood T cell repertoires in COVID-19. Sequencing was performed with immunoSEQ multiplex PCR; in TCRdb, only in-frame clones are kept and a portion is missing. The sample records approximately 300,000 clones, about nine tenths being singletons. The sequencing input was PBMCs or T cells enriched from blood (not recorded which). All receptors come from a man in his 60s who had recovered from COVID-19.

This clone was counted once. This CDR3 is CASSLLNAGVGYGYTF. For the CDR3, the DNA is TGTGCCAGCAGTTTATTAAACGCAGGGGTGGGCTATGGCTACACCTTC. The chain is built from TRBV28 and TRBJ1-2; possibly TRBD1 for D (6 bases). V lost 1 base and J 4 bases, leaving 16 bases between the germline ends. CDR3 length: 16 residues. Looked up from germline, CDR1 is MDHEN and CDR2 is SYDVKM.

This clone was recorded a few times. The CDR3 DNA reads as TGTGCCAGCAGCTTACGGCGACTAGGGTCCATCGGGGAGCTGTTTTTT. This encodes CASSLRRLGSIGELFF. The chain employs TRBV13 and TRBJ2-2; tentatively, D is TRBD2 (6 bases). CDR1 and CDR2 (germline): PRHDT, FYEKMQ (reference sequence). The length of the CDR3 is 16 residues. V was shortened by 2 bases and J by 7 bases, with 17 bases between the two germline ends. Full variable domain (rest looked up from reference TRBV13 and TRBJ2-2): AAGVIQSPRHLIKEKRETATLKCYPIPRHDTVYWYQQGPGQDPQFLISFYEKMQSDKGSIPDRFSAQQFSDYHSELNMSSLELGDSALYFCASSLRRLGSIGELFFGEGSRLTVL.

The rearrangement links TRBV6-5 to TRBJ1-6; 9 bases line up with TRBD1. V was pared by 1 base and J by 7 bases, with 5 bases of the junction left unmatched. CDR1 and CDR2 from the germline V gene are MNHEY and SVGAGI. The CDR3 runs to 16 residues. The CDR3 loop reads CASSYYRQGGNSPLHF. The CDR3 DNA follows: TGTGCCAGCAGTTACTATCGACAGGGGGGGAATTCACCCCTCCACTTT.

The V and J genes are TRBV7-3 and TRBJ2-3; D is uncertain. This CDR3 has 12 amino acids. The V end was cut by 2 bases, the J end by 4 bases, with 4 bases between. The germline V gene encodes CDR1 SGHTA and CDR2 FQGTGA. The CDR3 coding sequence is TGTGCCAGCAGCTTAGCGGCAGATACGCAGTATTTT. Translated: CASSLAADTQYF. The complete variable domain, with remaining parts taken from reference TRBV7-3 and TRBJ2-3, reads GAGVSQTPSNKVTEKGKYVELRCDPISGHTALYWYRQSLGQGPEFLIYFQGTGAADDSGLPNDRFFAVRPEGSVSTLKIQRTERGDSAVYLCASSLAADTQYFGPGTRLTVL.

The chain has TRBV28 and TRBJ1-2, with D uncertain. Deletions cut 2 bases from V and 1 base from J, with 5 bases between. Looked up from germline, CDR1 is MDHEN and CDR2 is SYDVKM. This CDR3 has 13 residues. DNA for the CDR3: TGTGCCAGCAGTTTAAACAGTAACTATGGCTACACCTTC. It encodes CASSLNSNYGYTF.

A note on this clone: Additional DNA sequences in this sample encode the identical CDR3. This chain connects TRBV27 to TRBJ2-7; 9 bases match TRBD2. The CDR3 runs to 13 residues. The V gene's germline CDR1 is MNHEY and CDR2 SMNVEV (reference sequence). The trim removed 6 bases at V and 1 base at J, leaving 1 base unmatched. The DNA of the CDR3 is TGTGCCAGCAGCAGCGGGAGGTCCTACGAGCAGTACTTC. Translation: CASSSGRSYEQYF.

In its sample, this clone was seen once. The chain has TRBV9 and TRBJ2-1; TRBD2 matches 9 bases. The V segment lost 3 bases and the J segment 8 bases; nucleotides outside the gene matches: 9. The CDR3 loop spans 15 amino acids. The germline V gene encodes CDR1 SGDLS and CDR2 YYNGEE. The CDR3 DNA follows: TGTGCCAGCAGCGCCTCCCTGGCGGGAGGGTATGAGCAGTTCTTC. It specifies CASSASLAGGYEQFF.

The chain has TRBV21-1 and TRBJ2-2; the table names TRBD1, a call not compared with the DNA. TRBV21-1 is a recognized pseudogene. This CDR3 contains 14 residues. CDR3 nucleotides: TGTGCCAGCAGCAAAGCGCCAGGGGTCGGGGAGCTGTTTTTT. It encodes CASSKAPGVGELFF.

In DNA form, the CDR3 reads TGTGCCAGCGGGAGCCGGGACAGGGTGGAAAAAAATGGCTACACCTTC. Protein: CASGSRDRVEKNGYTF. V and J are TRBV2 and TRBJ1-2; 9 bases match TRBD1. CDR3 length: 16 amino acids. Germline V gene data show CDR1 as SNHLY and CDR2 as FYNNEI. V trimming: 8 bases; J trimming: 6 bases; junction bases outside the gene matches: 16.

The chain links TRBV18 to TRBJ2-7, with 8 bases that match TRBD1. Germline loops: CDR1 KGHSH, CDR2 LQKENI. The CDR3 is 14 amino acids. V shed 4 bases, J shed 7 bases, and the junction held 9 bases outside the gene matches. Here the CDR3 reads CASSLSGQGREQYF. The CDR3 bases are TGTGCCAGCTCACTTTCCGGACAGGGAAGGGAGCAGTACTTC.

The rearrangement uses TRBV4-3 and TRBJ2-1; 9 nucleotides align to TRBD2. V was pared by 4 bases and J by 3 bases, with 7 bases of the junction left unmatched. The germline CDR1 and CDR2 sequences are LGHNA and YSLEER. The CDR3 spans 16 residues. The chain's CDR3 is CASSPRAGGVYNEQFF. CDR3 in DNA: TGCGCCAGCAGCCCCCGAGCGGGAGGCGTCTACAATGAGCAGTTCTTC.

This chain connects TRBV5-6 to TRBJ1-3; D might be TRBD1 (6 bases). The length of the CDR3 is 16 residues. V was cut by 4 bases and J by 0 bases, with 14 bases left in between. Looked up from germline, CDR1 is SGHDT and CDR2 is YYEEEE. The CDR3 nucleotides are TGTGCCAGCAGCCGACAGGCTACCATCTCTGGAAACACCATATATTTT. Protein sequence: CASSRQATISGNTIYF.

This clone was seen just once. Different DNA sequences within this sample yield the same CDR3. The V gene is TRBV5-4, the J gene TRBJ1-3; D perhaps matches TRBD1 (6 bases). The germline gives CDR1 SGHNT, CDR2 YYREEE (reference sequence). The CDR3 is made up of 14 amino acids. Trimming pared 1 base from V and 1 base from J, leaving 6 bases between. The CDR3 DNA sequence: TGTGCCAGCAGCTTGAGGGGGTCTGGAAACACCATATATTTT. Translated: CASSLRGSGNTIYF.

The chain combines TRBV2 with TRBJ1-3; no reliable D call. Germline V gives CDR1 SNHLY, CDR2 FYNNEI. The CDR3 totals 16 residues. V gave up 4 bases and J gave up 0 bases, with 13 bases separating them. The CDR3 DNA reads TGTGCCAGCAGTGTGAGGGTTGGACTCTCTGGAAACACCATATATTTT. It yields the protein CASSVRVGLSGNTIYF.

The chain links TRBV7-6 to TRBJ1-5, with 8 bases aligning to TRBD1. V gave up 5 bases and J gave up 6 bases; unmatched junction bases: 12. The CDR3 covers 16 residues. The germline V gene encodes CDR1 SGHVS and CDR2 FNYEAQ. The CDR3 DNA sequence: TGTGCCAGCAGCCCAGACGACAGGGGAGACGGTCAGCCCCAGCATTTT. Its protein is CASSPDDRGDGQPQHF. The complete variable domain, with remaining parts taken from reference TRBV7-6 and TRBJ1-5, reads GAGVSQSPRYKVTKRGQDVALRCDPISGHVSLYWYRQALGQGPEFLTYFNYEAQQDKSGLPNDRFSAERPEGSISTLTIQRTEQRDSAMYRCASSPDDRGDGQPQHFGDGTRLSIL.

J is TRBJ2-7 and V is TRBV3-1 (or the pseudogene TRBV3-2); D might be TRBD2 (6 bases). This CDR3 has 16 amino acids. V lost 0 bases and J lost 1, with 13 bases in between. CDR1 is LGHDT and CDR2 is YNNKEL in the germline V gene (reference sequence). The CDR3 sequence is CASSQDRARGSYEQYF. The CDR3, as DNA: TGTGCCAGCAGCCAAGATAGGGCGCGGGGATCCTACGAGCAGTACTTC.

V is TRBV27 and J is TRBJ2-2, with TRBD1 as a possible D gene (8 bases). The CDR3 has 15 residues. The V gene lost 6 bases and the J gene lost 6 bases, with 17 bases spanning the gap. Germline V gives CDR1 MNHEY, CDR2 SMNVEV (reference sequence). Here the CDR3 reads CASRWTGRGPGELFF. CDR3 bases: TGTGCCAGCAGGTGGACAGGGAGGGGACCCGGGGAGCTGTTTTTT.

The gene calls are TRBV11-3 and TRBJ2-5; 7 bases agree with TRBD1. Germline V lookup: CDR1 SGHNT, CDR2 YENEEA. The CDR3 runs to 15 residues. With 5 bases clipped from V and 1 base from J, the junction kept 7 bases outside the gene matches. As DNA, the CDR3 is TGTGCCAGCAGCGACCGGGACAGCCTCCAAGAGACCCAGTACTTC. Encoded protein: CASSDRDSLQETQYF.

The V call is TRBV1, the J call TRBJ1-2; the table calls TRBD1, which could not be checked here. TRBV1 counts as a pseudogene. This CDR3 has 17 amino acids. The CDR3 here is CTSSQERGAPAPVEYTF. CDR3 nucleotides: TGCACCAGCAGCCAAGAAAGGGGCGCGCCTGCCCCTGTTGAGTACACCTTC.

The genes are TRBV5-1 and TRBJ2-6; D is ambiguous. V dropped 2 bases and J dropped 0 bases, with 6 bases sitting between them. The CDR3 has 15 residues. Germline V gene data show CDR1 as SGHRS and CDR2 as YFSETQ. The CDR3 reads CASSLANSGANVLTF. The CDR3 nucleotides read TGCGCCAGCAGCTTAGCGAACTCTGGGGCCAACGTCCTGACTTTC. The full variable domain, rest sourced from reference TRBV5-1 and TRBJ2-6, is KAGVTQTPRYLIKTRGQQVTLSCSPISGHRSVSWYQQTPGQGLQFLFEYFSETQRNKGNFPGRFSGRQFSNSRSEMNVSTLELGDSALYLCASSLANSGANVLTFGAGSRLTVL.

This clone was recorded once. The rearrangement uses TRBV6-1 and TRBJ1-1; D may be TRBD1 (5 bases). Trimming shortened V by 0 bases and J by 9 bases, and 14 bases separated the two germline ends. CDR3 length: 14 residues. The germline V gene encodes CDR1 MNHNS and CDR2 SASEGT. The CDR3 nucleotides read TGTGCCAGCAGTGAAGCAGGGGCCGGTTTGAAAGCTTTCTTT. Amino acids: CASSEAGAGLKAFF.

V gene TRBV28 combines with J gene TRBJ2-1; a weak D match, TRBD2 (6 bases). Trimming removed 6 bases at V and 0 bases at J, with 15 bases between. Looked up from germline, CDR1 is MDHEN and CDR2 is SYDVKM. CDR3 length: 16 amino acids. The CDR3 protein is CASSSAGGSSYNEQFF. In DNA form, the CDR3 reads TGTGCCAGCAGCTCTGCCGGGGGAAGCTCCTACAATGAGCAGTTCTTC.

V gene TRBV6-1 combines with J gene TRBJ1-5; 7 nucleotides match TRBD1. The V and J ends lost 2 bases and 4 bases, in that order; junction bases with no gene match: 2. The CDR3 runs 14 residues. In germline, CDR1 is MNHNS, CDR2 SASEGT. The CDR3 is CASSERQGNQPQHF. The CDR3 DNA reads TGTGCCAGCAGTGAAAGACAGGGAAATCAGCCCCAGCATTTT.

This sequence joins TRBV9 and TRBJ2-7; 11 bases map to TRBD2. CDR3 length: 17 residues. The germline V gene has CDR1 SGDLS and CDR2 YYNGEE. V trimming: 0 bases; J trimming: 4 bases; junction bases outside the gene matches: 9. CDR3 region: CASSVGTSGLGLYEQYF. The CDR3 bases are TGTGCCAGCAGCGTAGGGACTAGCGGGTTGGGGCTTTACGAGCAGTACTTC.